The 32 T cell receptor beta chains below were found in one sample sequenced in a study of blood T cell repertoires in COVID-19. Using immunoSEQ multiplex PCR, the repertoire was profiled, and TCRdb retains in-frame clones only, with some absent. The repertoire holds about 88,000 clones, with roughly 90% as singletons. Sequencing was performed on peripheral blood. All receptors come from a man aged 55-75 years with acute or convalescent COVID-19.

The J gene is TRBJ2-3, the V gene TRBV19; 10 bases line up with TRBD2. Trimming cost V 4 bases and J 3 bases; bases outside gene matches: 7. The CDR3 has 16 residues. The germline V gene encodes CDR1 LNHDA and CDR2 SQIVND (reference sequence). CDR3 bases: TGTGCCAGTAGTACCCGGGGTAGCGGGAGGACAGATACGCAGTATTTT. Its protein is CASSTRGSGRTDTQYF.

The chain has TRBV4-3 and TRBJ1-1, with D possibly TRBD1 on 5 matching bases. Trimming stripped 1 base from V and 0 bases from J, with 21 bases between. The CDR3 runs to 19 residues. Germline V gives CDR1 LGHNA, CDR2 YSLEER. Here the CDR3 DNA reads TGCGCCAGCAGCCAAGTACTCCTCGGGACTAAAAGTTTGAACACTGAAGCTTTCTTT. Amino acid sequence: CASSQVLLGTKSLNTEAFF.

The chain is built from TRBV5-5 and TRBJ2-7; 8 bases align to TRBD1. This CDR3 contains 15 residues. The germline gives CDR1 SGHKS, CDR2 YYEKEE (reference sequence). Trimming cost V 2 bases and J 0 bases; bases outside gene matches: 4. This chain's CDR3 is CASSFDRGNSYEQYF. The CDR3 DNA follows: TGTGCCAGCAGCTTCGACAGGGGAAACTCCTACGAGCAGTACTTC.

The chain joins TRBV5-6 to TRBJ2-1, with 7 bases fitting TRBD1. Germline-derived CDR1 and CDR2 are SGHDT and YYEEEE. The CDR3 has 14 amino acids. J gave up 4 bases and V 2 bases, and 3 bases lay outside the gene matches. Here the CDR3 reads CASSFGTEYNEQFF. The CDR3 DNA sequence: TGTGCCAGCAGCTTCGGGACAGAATACAATGAGCAGTTCTTC.

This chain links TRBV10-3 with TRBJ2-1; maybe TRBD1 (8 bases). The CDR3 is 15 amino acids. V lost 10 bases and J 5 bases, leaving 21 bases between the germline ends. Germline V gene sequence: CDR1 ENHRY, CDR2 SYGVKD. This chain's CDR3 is CASLGGDRLNNEQFF. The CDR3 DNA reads TGTGCCAGCCTGGGGGGGGACAGGCTTAACAATGAGCAGTTCTTC.

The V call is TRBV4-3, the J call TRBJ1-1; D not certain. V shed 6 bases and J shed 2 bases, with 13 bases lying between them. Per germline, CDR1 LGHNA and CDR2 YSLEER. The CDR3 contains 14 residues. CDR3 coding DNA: TGCGCCAGCAGTCCGTCCCGGGTTAACACTGAAGCTTTCTTT. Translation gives CASSPSRVNTEAFF.

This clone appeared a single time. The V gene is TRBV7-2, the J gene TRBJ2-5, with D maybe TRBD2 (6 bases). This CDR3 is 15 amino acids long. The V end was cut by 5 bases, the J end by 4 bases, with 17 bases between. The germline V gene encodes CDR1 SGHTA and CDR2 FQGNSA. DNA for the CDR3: TGTGCCAGCAGCCCGGGACTTACACATGGAGAGACCCAGTACTTC. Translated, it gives CASSPGLTHGETQYF.

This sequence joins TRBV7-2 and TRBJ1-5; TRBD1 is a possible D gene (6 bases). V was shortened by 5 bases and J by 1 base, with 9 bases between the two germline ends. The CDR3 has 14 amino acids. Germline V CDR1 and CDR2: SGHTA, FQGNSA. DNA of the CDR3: TGTGCCAGCAGCCAGGGGAGAAGCAATCAGCCCCAGCATTTT. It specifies CASSQGRSNQPQHF.

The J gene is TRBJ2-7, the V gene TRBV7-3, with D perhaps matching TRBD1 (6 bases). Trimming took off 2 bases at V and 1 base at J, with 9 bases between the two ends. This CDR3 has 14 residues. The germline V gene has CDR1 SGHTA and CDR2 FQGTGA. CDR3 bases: TGTGCCAGCAGCTTATATCAGGGGTCCTACGAGCAGTACTTC. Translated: CASSLYQGSYEQYF.

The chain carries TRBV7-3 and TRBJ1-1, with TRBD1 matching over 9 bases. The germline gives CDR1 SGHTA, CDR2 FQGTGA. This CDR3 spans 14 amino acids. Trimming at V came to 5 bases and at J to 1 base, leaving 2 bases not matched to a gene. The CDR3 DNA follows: TGTGCCAGCAGCCCGGGACAGGGGAACACTGAAGCTTTCTTT. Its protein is CASSPGQGNTEAFF.

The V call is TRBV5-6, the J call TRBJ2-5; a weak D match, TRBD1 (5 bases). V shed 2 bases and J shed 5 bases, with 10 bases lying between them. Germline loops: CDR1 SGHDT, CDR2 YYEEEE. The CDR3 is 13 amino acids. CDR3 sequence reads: CASSFPDSETQYF. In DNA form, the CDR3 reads TGTGCCAGCAGCTTCCCCGACAGTGAGACCCAGTACTTC.

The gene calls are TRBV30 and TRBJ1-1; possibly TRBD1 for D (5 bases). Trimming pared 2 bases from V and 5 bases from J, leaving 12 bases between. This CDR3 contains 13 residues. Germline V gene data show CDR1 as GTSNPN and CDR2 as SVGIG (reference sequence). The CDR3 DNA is TGTGCCTGGAGTAATCAGGGATGGACTGAAGCTTTCTTT. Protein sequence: CAWSNQGWTEAFF.

The CDR3 here is CAISENSGIPGRYEQYF. The CDR3 DNA reads as TGTGCCATCAGTGAGAACAGTGGAATACCAGGAAGGTACGAGCAGTACTTC. The J gene is TRBJ2-7, the V gene TRBV10-3; D not resolved. The CDR3 runs to 17 residues. V was pared by 2 bases and J by 4 bases, with 21 bases between. CDR1 and CDR2 from the germline V gene are ENHRY and SYGVKD.

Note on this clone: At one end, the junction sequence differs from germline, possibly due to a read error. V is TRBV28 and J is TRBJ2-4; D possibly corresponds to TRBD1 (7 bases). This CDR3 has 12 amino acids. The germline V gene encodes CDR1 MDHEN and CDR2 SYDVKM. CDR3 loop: CASSGGTADRHF. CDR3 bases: TGTGCCAGCAGTGGGGGGACAGCCGACAGGCACTTC.

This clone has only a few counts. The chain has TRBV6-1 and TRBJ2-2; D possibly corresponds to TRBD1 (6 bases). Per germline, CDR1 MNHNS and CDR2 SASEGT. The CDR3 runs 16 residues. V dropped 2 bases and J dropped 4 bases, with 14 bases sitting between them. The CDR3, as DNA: TGTGCCAGCAGTGAATTTTCCCAGGGGCCCACCGGGGAGCTGTTTTTT. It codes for CASSEFSQGPTGELFF.

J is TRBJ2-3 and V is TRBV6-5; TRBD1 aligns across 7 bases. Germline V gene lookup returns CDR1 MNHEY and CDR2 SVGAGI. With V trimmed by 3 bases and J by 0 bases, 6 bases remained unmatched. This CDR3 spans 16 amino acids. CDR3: CASSYHTGASTDTQYF. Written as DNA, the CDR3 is TGTGCCAGCAGTTATCATACAGGGGCGAGCACAGATACGCAGTATTTT.

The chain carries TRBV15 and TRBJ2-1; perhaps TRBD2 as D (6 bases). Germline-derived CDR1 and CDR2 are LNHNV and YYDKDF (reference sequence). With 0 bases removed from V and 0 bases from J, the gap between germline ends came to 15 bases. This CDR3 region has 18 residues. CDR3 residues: CATSRDIMDYSSYNEQFF. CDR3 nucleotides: TGTGCCACCAGCAGAGATATTATGGACTATAGCTCCTACAATGAGCAGTTCTTC.

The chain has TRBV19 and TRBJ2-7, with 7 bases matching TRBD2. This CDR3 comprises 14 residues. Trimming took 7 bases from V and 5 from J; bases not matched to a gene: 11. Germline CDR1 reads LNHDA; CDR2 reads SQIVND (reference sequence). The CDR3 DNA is TGTGCCAGTACCCCTGGGGGGAGGGCCAACGAGCAGTACTTC. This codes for CASTPGGRANEQYF.

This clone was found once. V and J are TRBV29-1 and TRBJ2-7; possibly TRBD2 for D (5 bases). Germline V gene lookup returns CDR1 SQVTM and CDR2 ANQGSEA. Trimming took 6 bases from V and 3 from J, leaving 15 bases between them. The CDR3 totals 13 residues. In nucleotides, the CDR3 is TGCAGCGTGACCCTAGCTGGCAACTACGAGCAGTACTTC. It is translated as CSVTLAGNYEQYF.

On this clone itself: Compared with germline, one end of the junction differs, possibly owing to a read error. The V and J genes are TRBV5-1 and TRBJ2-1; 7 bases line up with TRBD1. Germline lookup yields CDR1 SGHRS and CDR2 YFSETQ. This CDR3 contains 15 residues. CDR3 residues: CASTLGQISYNEQFF. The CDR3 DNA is TGCGCCAGCACCTTGGGACAGATCTCCTACAATGAGCAGTTCTTC.

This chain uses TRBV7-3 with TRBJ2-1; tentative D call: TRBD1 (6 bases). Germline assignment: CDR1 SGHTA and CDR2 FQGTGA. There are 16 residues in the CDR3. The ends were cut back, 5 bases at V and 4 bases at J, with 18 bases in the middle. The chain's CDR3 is CASSGGLGALYNEQFF. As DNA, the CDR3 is TGTGCCAGCAGCGGTGGACTGGGGGCCCTATACAATGAGCAGTTCTTC.

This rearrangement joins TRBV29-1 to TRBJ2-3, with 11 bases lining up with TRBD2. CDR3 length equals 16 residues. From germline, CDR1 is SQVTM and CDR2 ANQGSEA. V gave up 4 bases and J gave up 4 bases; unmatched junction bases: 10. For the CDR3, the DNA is TGCAGCGTTGCCCCCACTACTAGCGGGAGACCAGATACGCAGTATTTT. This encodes CSVAPTTSGRPDTQYF.

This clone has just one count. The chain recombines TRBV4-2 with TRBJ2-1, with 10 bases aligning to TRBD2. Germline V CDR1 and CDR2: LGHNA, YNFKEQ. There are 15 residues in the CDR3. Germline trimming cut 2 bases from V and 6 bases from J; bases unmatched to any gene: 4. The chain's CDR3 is CASSQQEREGNEQFF. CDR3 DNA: TGTGCCAGCAGCCAACAGGAGCGGGAGGGCAATGAGCAGTTCTTC.

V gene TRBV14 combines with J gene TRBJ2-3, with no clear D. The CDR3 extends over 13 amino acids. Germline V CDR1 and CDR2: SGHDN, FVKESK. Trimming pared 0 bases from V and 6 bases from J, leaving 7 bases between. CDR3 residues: CASSQDLADTQYF. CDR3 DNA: TGTGCCAGCAGCCAAGATCTGGCTGATACGCAGTATTTT.

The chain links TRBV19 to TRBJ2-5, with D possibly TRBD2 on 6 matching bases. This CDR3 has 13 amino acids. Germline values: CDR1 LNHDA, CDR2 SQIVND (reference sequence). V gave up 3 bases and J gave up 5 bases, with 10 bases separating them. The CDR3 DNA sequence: TGTGCCAGTAGTATGATTGGGAGGGAGACCCAGTACTTC. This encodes CASSMIGRETQYF. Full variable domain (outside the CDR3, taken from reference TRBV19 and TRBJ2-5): DGGITQSPKYLFRKEGQNVTLSCEQNLNHDAMYWYRQDPGQGLRLIYYSQIVNDFQKGDIAEGYSVSREKKESFPLTVTSAQKNPTAFYLCASSMIGRETQYFGPGTRLLVL.

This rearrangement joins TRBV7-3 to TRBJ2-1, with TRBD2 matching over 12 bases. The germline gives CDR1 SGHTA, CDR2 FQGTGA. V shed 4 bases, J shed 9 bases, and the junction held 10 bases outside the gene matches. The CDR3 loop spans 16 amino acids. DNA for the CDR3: TGTGCCAGCAGCTCCCAGGGTACTAGCGGGAGGAGTGAGCAGTTCTTC. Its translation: CASSSQGTSGRSEQFF.

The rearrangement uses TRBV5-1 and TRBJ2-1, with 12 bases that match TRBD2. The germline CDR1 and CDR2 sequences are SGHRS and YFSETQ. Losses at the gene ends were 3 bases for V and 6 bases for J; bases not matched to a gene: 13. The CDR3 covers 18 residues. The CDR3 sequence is CASSSLPPLAGGLNEQFF. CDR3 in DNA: TGCGCCAGCAGCTCTCTCCCCCCTCTAGCGGGAGGGCTCAATGAGCAGTTCTTC.

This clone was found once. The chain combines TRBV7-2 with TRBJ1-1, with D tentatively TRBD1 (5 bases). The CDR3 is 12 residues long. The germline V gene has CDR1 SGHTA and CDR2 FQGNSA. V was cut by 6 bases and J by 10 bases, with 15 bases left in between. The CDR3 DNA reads TGTGCCAGCAGGATCCCGGGACTCATAGCTTTCTTT. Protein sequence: CASRIPGLIAFF.

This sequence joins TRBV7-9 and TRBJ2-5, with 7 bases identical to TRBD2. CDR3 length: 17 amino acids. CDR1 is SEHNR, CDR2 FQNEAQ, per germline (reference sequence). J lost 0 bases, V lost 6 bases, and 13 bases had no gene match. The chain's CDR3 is CASSFGAGDFYQETQYF. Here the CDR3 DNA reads TGTGCCAGCAGTTTCGGGGCGGGGGACTTCTACCAAGAGACCCAGTACTTC.

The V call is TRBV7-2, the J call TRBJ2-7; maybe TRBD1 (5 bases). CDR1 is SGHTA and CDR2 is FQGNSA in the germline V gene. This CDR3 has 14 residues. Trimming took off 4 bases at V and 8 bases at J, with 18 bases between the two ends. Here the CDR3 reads CASSSPNSQGKQYF. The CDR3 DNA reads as TGTGCCAGCAGCTCTCCTAACAGCCAGGGAAAGCAGTACTTC.

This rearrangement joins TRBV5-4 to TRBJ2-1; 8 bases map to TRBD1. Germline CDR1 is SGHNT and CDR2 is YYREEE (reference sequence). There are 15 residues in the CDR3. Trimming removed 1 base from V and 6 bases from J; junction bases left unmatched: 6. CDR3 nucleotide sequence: TGTGCCAGCAGCTTGTCAGGGGGCAATATCAATGAGCAGTTCTTC. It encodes CASSLSGGNINEQFF.

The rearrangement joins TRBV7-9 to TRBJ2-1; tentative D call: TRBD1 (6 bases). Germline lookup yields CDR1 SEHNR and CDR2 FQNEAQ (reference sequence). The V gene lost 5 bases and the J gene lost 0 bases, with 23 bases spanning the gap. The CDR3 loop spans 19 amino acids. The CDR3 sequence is CASSPWTTTLGGSYNEQFF. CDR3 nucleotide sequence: TGTGCCAGCAGCCCATGGACAACGACATTAGGGGGCTCCTACAATGAGCAGTTCTTC.